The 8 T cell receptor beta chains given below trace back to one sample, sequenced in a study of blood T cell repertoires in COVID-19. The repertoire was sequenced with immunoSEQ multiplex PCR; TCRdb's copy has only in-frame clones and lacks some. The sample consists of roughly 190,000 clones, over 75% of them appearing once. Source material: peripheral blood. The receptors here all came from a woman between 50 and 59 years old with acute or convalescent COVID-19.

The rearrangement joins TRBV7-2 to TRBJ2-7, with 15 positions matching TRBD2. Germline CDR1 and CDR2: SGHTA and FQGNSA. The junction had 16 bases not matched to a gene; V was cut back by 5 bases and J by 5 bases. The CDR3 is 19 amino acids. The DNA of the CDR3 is TGTGCCAGCAGCCCCACAGGACTAGCGGGAGGGCCGGACCGGAACGAGCAGTACTTC. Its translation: CASSPTGLAGGPDRNEQYF.

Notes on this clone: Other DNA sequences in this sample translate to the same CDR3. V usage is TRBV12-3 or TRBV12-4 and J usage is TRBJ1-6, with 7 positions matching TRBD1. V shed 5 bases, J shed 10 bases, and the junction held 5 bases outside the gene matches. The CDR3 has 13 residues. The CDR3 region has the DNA TGTGCCAGCAGTCGACAGGGTAACTCACCCCTCCACTTT. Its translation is CASSRQGNSPLHF.

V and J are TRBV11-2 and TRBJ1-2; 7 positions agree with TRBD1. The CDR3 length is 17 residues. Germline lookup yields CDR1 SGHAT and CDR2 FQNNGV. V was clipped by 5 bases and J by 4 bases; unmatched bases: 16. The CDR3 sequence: CASSQSGRDSNLYGYTF. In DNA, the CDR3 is TGTGCCAGCAGCCAAAGTGGTCGGGACAGCAATCTCTATGGCTACACCTTC.

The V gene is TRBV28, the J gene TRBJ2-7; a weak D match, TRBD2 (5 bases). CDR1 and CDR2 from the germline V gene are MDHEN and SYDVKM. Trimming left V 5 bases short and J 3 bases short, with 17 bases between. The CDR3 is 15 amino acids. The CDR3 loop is CASSPALAGLYEQYF. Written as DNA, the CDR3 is TGTGCCAGCAGTCCCGCCCTCGCGGGCCTCTACGAGCAGTACTTC.

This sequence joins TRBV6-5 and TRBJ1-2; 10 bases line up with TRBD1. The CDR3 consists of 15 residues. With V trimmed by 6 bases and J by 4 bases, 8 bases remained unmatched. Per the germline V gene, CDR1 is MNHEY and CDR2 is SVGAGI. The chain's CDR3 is CASRPRQGAFYGYTF. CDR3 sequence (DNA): TGTGCCAGCAGACCCCGACAGGGGGCATTCTATGGCTACACCTTC.

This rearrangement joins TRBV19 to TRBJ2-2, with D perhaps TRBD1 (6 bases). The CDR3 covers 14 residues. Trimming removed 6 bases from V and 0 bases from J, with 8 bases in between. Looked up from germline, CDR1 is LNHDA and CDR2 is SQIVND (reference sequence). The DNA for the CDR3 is TGTGCCAGTAGCCGGACAGCGAACACCGGGGAGCTGTTTTTT. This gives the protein CASSRTANTGELFF. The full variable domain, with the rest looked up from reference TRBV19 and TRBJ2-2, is DGGITQSPKYLFRKEGQNVTLSCEQNLNHDAMYWYRQDPGQGLRLIYYSQIVNDFQKGDIAEGYSVSREKKESFPLTVTSAQKNPTAFYLCASSRTANTGELFFGEGSRLTVL.

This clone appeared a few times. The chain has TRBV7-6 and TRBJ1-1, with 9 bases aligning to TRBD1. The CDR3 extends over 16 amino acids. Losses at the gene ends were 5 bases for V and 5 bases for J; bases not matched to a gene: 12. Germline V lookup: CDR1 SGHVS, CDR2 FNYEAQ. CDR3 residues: CASSARSDRGWTEAFF. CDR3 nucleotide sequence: TGTGCCAGCAGCGCCCGATCGGACAGGGGCTGGACTGAAGCTTTCTTT. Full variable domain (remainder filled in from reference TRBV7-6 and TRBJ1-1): GAGVSQSPRYKVTKRGQDVALRCDPISGHVSLYWYRQALGQGPEFLTYFNYEAQQDKSGLPNDRFSAERPEGSISTLTIQRTEQRDSAMYRCASSARSDRGWTEAFFGQGTRLTVV.

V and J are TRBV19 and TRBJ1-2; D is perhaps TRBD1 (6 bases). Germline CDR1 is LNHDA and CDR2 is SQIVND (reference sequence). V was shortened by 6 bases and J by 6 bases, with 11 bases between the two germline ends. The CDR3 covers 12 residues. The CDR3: CASRADRDGYTF. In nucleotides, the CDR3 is TGTGCCAGTAGGGCGGACAGAGATGGCTACACCTTC. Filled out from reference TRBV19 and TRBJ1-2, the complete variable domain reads DGGITQSPKYLFRKEGQNVTLSCEQNLNHDAMYWYRQDPGQGLRLIYYSQIVNDFQKGDIAEGYSVSREKKESFPLTVTSAQKNPTAFYLCASRADRDGYTFGSGTRLTVV.